These 25 T cell receptor beta chains came from one sample sequenced in a study of OX40 agonist ivuxolimab in advanced cancers. This table comes from immunoSEQ multiplex PCR, and its TCRdb copy is limited to in-frame clones, with some not included. Of 100,000 or so clones listed, about nine tenths are singletons. The sequencing here drew on CD4+ or CD8+ T cells sorted from blood, taken in a trial of the OX40 agonist ivuxolimab. These receptors were obtained from an adult with an advanced solid tumor such as melanoma, head and neck, liver or kidney cancer.

The V and J genes are TRBV6-6 and TRBJ2-7; no clear D. The V and J ends lost 1 base and 2 bases respectively, with 9 bases between them. Germline lookup yields CDR1 MNHNY and CDR2 SVGAGI (reference sequence). The CDR3 is made up of 14 amino acids. CDR3 sequence: CASSYFPAPYEQYF. Here the CDR3 DNA reads TGTGCCAGCAGTTACTTTCCAGCCCCCTACGAGCAGTACTTC.

The V gene is TRBV15, the J gene TRBJ2-1, with 7 bases that match TRBD2. CDR1 is LNHNV and CDR2 is YYDKDF in the germline V gene (reference sequence). The junction had 6 bases not matched to a gene; V was cut back by 1 base and J by 6 bases. This CDR3 comprises 15 residues. CDR3 residues: CATSRAPGGRNEQFF. In DNA, the CDR3 is TGTGCCACCAGCAGAGCCCCGGGGGGTCGCAATGAGCAGTTCTTC.

The genes are TRBV19 and TRBJ2-7, with D perhaps matching TRBD1 or TRBD2 (5 bases each). V gave up 4 bases and J gave up 0 bases, with 22 bases separating them. Per germline, CDR1 LNHDA and CDR2 SQIVND (reference sequence). CDR3 length: 18 amino acids. The CDR3 protein is CASSNGLLGVLNSYEQYF. The CDR3 nucleotides are TGTGCCAGTAGTAACGGGCTTTTGGGGGTCCTTAACTCCTACGAGCAGTACTTC.

This clone was found once. The rearrangement joins TRBV27 to TRBJ2-7, with TRBD1 matching 10 bases. Germline V lookup: CDR1 MNHEY, CDR2 SMNVEV (reference sequence). This CDR3 spans 14 amino acids. Unmatched junction bases numbered 3, after V lost 1 base and J lost 6 bases. Here the CDR3 reads CASSLLGTGVEQYF. The DNA for the CDR3 is TGTGCCAGCAGTTTATTGGGGACAGGGGTCGAGCAGTACTTC.

The rearrangement uses TRBV7-2 and TRBJ2-5; 7 bases agree with TRBD2. This CDR3 region has 15 residues. The germline gives CDR1 SGHTA, CDR2 FQGNSA. The J segment lost 3 bases and the V segment lost 4 bases, leaving 8 bases of the junction unmatched. The CDR3 reads CASSWSGTTKETQYF. As DNA, the CDR3 is TGTGCCAGCAGCTGGTCCGGGACTACGAAAGAGACCCAGTACTTC.

This chain joins TRBV2 and TRBJ1-5, with D tentatively TRBD1 (5 bases). Per germline, CDR1 SNHLY and CDR2 FYNNEI. The CDR3 contains 19 residues. The V end lost 4 bases, the J end lost 5 bases, and 27 bases lay between the germline ends. The CDR3, as DNA: TGTGCCAGCAGTGTGCCATCCGGAGCGGGGGAATTCTTCGATCAGCCCCAGCATTTT. This gives the protein CASSVPSGAGEFFDQPQHF.

This clone was counted between two and nine times. The chain combines TRBV11-2 with TRBJ2-3; 8 bases match TRBD1. V lost 6 bases to trimming and J lost 2 bases; unmatched junction nucleotides: 4. The length of the CDR3 is 14 residues. Looked up from germline, CDR1 is SGHAT and CDR2 is FQNNGV. CDR3 sequence reads: CASSEQGDTDTQYF. CDR3 bases: TGTGCCAGCAGTGAACAGGGGGACACAGATACGCAGTATTTT.

V usage is TRBV5-4 and J usage is TRBJ2-7; D is uncertain. Trimming stripped 3 bases from V and 6 bases from J, with 13 bases between. Germline loops: CDR1 SGHNT, CDR2 YYREEE (reference sequence). This CDR3 spans 13 amino acids. The CDR3 region is CASSSTFWGEQYF. Here the CDR3 DNA reads TGTGCCAGCAGCTCGACCTTCTGGGGCGAGCAGTACTTC.

CDR3 nucleotide sequence: TGTGCCAGCAGCTTAACAAGGGGCGCGGTTGAGTTCTTC. Residues: CASSLTRGAVEFF. The chain joins TRBV7-9 to TRBJ2-1; TRBD1 might be the D (5 bases). Trimming removed 2 bases at V and 14 bases at J, with 16 bases between. The V gene's germline CDR1 is SEHNR and CDR2 FQNEAQ (reference sequence). The CDR3 is 13 residues long.

The J gene is TRBJ1-6, the V gene TRBV7-2; TRBD1 might be the D (5 bases). Germline V gene data show CDR1 as SGHTA and CDR2 as FQGNSA. The V end was cut by 8 bases, the J end by 8 bases, with 13 bases between. The CDR3 runs to 13 residues. Here the CDR3 reads CASGGSSDSPLHF. CDR3 nucleotides: TGTGCCAGCGGGGGGTCCAGCGATTCACCCCTCCACTTT.

The chain couples TRBV6-5 to TRBJ1-3; the D is unclear. Trimming cost V 2 bases and J 1 base, with 6 bases left between them. The CDR3 runs to 14 residues. Germline values: CDR1 MNHEY, CDR2 SVGAGI. CDR3 DNA: TGTGCCAGCAGTTACGAACAGTCTGGAAACACCATATATTTT. This gives the protein CASSYEQSGNTIYF.

The chain carries TRBV6-6 and TRBJ1-1; D is uncertain. V was trimmed by 6 bases and J by 5 bases, leaving 13 bases between them. Looked up from germline, CDR1 is MNHNY and CDR2 is SVGAGI (reference sequence). This CDR3 has 13 amino acids. CDR3 in DNA: TGTGCCAGCAGCCCTCCATGGGTTACTGAAGCTTTCTTT. Amino acids: CASSPPWVTEAFF.

The chain has TRBV7-8 and TRBJ1-2; TRBD1 is a possible D gene (5 bases). Germline-derived CDR1 and CDR2 are SGHVS and FQNEAQ. Deletions cut 3 bases from V and 2 bases from J, with 10 bases between. The CDR3 length is 14 residues. The CDR3 loop is CASSLPDRNYGYTF. The CDR3 DNA sequence: TGTGCCAGCAGCTTGCCCGACAGAAACTATGGCTACACCTTC.

The chain employs TRBV7-9 and TRBJ2-7; D perhaps matches TRBD1 (6 bases). The V end lost 4 bases, the J end lost 2 bases, and 9 bases lay between the germline ends. This CDR3 is built from 13 residues. Looked up from germline, CDR1 is SEHNR and CDR2 is FQNEAQ (reference sequence). CDR3 amino acids: CASSSDRTYEQYF. The CDR3 nucleotides read TGTGCCAGCAGCTCGGACAGAACCTACGAGCAGTACTTC.

CDR3 nucleotide sequence: TGTGCCAGCAGTGAAGCGCTGGGACAGCCTAATGAAAAACTGTTTTTT. Its translation is CASSEALGQPNEKLFF. This rearrangement joins TRBV2 to TRBJ1-4; 7 nucleotides align to TRBD1. The CDR3 sequence is 16 residues long. The V gene's germline CDR1 is SNHLY and CDR2 FYNNEI. After removal of 0 bases from V and 3 bases from J, the junction contained 4 bases not matched to a gene.

The rearrangement links TRBV11-2 to TRBJ2-7; maybe TRBD1 (7 bases). The CDR3 runs to 18 residues. V shed 1 base and J shed 5 bases, with 24 bases lying between them. Germline V gives CDR1 SGHAT, CDR2 FQNNGV. The CDR3 here is CASSLVGTRGAYRNEQYF. CDR3 DNA: TGTGCCAGCAGCTTAGTTGGGACCAGGGGGGCCTATAGGAACGAGCAGTACTTC.

This chain connects TRBV19 to TRBJ1-1; D remains unclear. V lost 3 bases and J 5 bases, leaving 10 bases between the germline ends. Germline lookup yields CDR1 LNHDA and CDR2 SQIVND (reference sequence). The CDR3 contains 13 residues. The CDR3: CASSMNARTEAFF. DNA of the CDR3: TGTGCCAGTAGTATGAACGCGCGGACTGAAGCTTTCTTT.

The gene calls are TRBV7-6 and TRBJ1-5, with D maybe TRBD1 (5 bases). The CDR3 is 13 residues long. Trimming took off 5 bases at V and 4 bases at J, with 9 bases between the two ends. Germline V gene lookup returns CDR1 SGHVS and CDR2 FNYEAQ. The CDR3 bases are TGTGCCAGCAGCGGCCGGGGGAATCAGCCCCAGCATTTT. Protein: CASSGRGNQPQHF.

This chain joins TRBV11-2 and TRBJ1-2, with D maybe TRBD1 (5 bases). The CDR3 length is 13 residues. V was pared by 3 bases and J by 2 bases, with 7 bases between. The germline gives CDR1 SGHAT, CDR2 FQNNGV. The CDR3 loop reads CASSFRGNYGYTF. The CDR3 coding sequence is TGTGCCAGCAGCTTTAGGGGCAACTATGGCTACACCTTC.

This chain's CDR3 is CASSPGTQQNYGYTF. The CDR3 region has the DNA TGTGCCAGTTCACCCGGGACACAACAAAACTATGGCTACACCTTC. The rearrangement joins TRBV19 to TRBJ1-2; possibly TRBD1 for D (6 bases). This CDR3 has 15 residues. Germline CDR1 is LNHDA and CDR2 is SQIVND (reference sequence). V was cut by 8 bases and J by 2 bases, with 18 bases left in between.

V and J are TRBV15 and TRBJ1-6; tentatively, D is TRBD1 (5 bases). From germline, CDR1 is LNHNV and CDR2 YYDKDF (reference sequence). V dropped 1 base and J dropped 10 bases, with 14 bases sitting between them. This CDR3 has 15 amino acids. The CDR3 DNA sequence: TGTGCCACCAGCAGAGCTGCAGGGAAAGAGTCACCCCTCCACTTT. This translates into CATSRAAGKESPLHF.

The CDR3 nucleotides read TGTGCCAGCTCACCCCCGTGGGGGGGAACAGATACGCAGTATTTT. Translated: CASSPPWGGTDTQYF. The V gene is TRBV18, the J gene TRBJ2-3, with 7 bases aligning to TRBD2. Germline-derived CDR1 and CDR2 are KGHSH and LQKENI. After removal of 3 bases from V and 3 bases from J, the junction contained 6 bases not matched to a gene. The CDR3 extends over 15 amino acids.

The J gene is TRBJ1-2, the V gene TRBV6-6; tentative D call: TRBD1 (5 bases). V shed 6 bases and J shed 6 bases, with 17 bases lying between them. Germline CDR1 is MNHNY and CDR2 is SVGAGI (reference sequence). CDR3 length equals 14 residues. The CDR3 here is CASSPPGRANGYTF. The DNA of the CDR3 is TGTGCCAGCAGCCCACCGGGCAGGGCGAATGGCTACACCTTC.

The V call is TRBV28, the J call TRBJ2-6; possible D gene TRBD2, 6 bases. From germline, CDR1 is MDHEN and CDR2 SYDVKM. The germline V and J ends were trimmed by 6 bases and 0 bases, with 30 bases remaining between them. The CDR3 runs 22 residues. The CDR3 DNA is TGTGCCAGCAGCATAAATGGTCTGGGGGGACGGGGATCGGCCTCTGGGGCCAACGTCCTGACTTTC. Protein product: CASSINGLGGRGSASGANVLTF.

V and J are TRBV5-6 and TRBJ2-5; D is perhaps TRBD1 (7 bases). This CDR3 region has 17 residues. The V end lost 7 bases, the J end lost 4 bases, and 26 bases lay between the germline ends. CDR1 SGHDT and CDR2 YYEEEE come from the germline V gene. The CDR3 bases are TGTGCCAGCCTTACCTTTGGAGGGGGCGCAAGCAGAGAGACCCAGTACTTC. This sequence encodes CASLTFGGGASRETQYF.